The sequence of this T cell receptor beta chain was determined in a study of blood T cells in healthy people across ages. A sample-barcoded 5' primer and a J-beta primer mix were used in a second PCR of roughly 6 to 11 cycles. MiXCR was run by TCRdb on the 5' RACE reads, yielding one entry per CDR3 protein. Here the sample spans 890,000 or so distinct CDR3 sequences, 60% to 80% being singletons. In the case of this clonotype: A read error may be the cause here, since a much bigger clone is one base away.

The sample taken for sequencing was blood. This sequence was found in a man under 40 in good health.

The CDR3 region has the DNA TGTGCCAGCAGCGTAGGGACAGGCACCTACGTGCAGTACTTC. Its protein product is CASSVGTGTYVQYF. The V gene is TRBV9, the J gene TRBJ2-7, with 7 bases aligning to TRBD1. Germline CDR1 SGDLS, CDR2 YYNGEE. This CDR3 region has 14 residues.